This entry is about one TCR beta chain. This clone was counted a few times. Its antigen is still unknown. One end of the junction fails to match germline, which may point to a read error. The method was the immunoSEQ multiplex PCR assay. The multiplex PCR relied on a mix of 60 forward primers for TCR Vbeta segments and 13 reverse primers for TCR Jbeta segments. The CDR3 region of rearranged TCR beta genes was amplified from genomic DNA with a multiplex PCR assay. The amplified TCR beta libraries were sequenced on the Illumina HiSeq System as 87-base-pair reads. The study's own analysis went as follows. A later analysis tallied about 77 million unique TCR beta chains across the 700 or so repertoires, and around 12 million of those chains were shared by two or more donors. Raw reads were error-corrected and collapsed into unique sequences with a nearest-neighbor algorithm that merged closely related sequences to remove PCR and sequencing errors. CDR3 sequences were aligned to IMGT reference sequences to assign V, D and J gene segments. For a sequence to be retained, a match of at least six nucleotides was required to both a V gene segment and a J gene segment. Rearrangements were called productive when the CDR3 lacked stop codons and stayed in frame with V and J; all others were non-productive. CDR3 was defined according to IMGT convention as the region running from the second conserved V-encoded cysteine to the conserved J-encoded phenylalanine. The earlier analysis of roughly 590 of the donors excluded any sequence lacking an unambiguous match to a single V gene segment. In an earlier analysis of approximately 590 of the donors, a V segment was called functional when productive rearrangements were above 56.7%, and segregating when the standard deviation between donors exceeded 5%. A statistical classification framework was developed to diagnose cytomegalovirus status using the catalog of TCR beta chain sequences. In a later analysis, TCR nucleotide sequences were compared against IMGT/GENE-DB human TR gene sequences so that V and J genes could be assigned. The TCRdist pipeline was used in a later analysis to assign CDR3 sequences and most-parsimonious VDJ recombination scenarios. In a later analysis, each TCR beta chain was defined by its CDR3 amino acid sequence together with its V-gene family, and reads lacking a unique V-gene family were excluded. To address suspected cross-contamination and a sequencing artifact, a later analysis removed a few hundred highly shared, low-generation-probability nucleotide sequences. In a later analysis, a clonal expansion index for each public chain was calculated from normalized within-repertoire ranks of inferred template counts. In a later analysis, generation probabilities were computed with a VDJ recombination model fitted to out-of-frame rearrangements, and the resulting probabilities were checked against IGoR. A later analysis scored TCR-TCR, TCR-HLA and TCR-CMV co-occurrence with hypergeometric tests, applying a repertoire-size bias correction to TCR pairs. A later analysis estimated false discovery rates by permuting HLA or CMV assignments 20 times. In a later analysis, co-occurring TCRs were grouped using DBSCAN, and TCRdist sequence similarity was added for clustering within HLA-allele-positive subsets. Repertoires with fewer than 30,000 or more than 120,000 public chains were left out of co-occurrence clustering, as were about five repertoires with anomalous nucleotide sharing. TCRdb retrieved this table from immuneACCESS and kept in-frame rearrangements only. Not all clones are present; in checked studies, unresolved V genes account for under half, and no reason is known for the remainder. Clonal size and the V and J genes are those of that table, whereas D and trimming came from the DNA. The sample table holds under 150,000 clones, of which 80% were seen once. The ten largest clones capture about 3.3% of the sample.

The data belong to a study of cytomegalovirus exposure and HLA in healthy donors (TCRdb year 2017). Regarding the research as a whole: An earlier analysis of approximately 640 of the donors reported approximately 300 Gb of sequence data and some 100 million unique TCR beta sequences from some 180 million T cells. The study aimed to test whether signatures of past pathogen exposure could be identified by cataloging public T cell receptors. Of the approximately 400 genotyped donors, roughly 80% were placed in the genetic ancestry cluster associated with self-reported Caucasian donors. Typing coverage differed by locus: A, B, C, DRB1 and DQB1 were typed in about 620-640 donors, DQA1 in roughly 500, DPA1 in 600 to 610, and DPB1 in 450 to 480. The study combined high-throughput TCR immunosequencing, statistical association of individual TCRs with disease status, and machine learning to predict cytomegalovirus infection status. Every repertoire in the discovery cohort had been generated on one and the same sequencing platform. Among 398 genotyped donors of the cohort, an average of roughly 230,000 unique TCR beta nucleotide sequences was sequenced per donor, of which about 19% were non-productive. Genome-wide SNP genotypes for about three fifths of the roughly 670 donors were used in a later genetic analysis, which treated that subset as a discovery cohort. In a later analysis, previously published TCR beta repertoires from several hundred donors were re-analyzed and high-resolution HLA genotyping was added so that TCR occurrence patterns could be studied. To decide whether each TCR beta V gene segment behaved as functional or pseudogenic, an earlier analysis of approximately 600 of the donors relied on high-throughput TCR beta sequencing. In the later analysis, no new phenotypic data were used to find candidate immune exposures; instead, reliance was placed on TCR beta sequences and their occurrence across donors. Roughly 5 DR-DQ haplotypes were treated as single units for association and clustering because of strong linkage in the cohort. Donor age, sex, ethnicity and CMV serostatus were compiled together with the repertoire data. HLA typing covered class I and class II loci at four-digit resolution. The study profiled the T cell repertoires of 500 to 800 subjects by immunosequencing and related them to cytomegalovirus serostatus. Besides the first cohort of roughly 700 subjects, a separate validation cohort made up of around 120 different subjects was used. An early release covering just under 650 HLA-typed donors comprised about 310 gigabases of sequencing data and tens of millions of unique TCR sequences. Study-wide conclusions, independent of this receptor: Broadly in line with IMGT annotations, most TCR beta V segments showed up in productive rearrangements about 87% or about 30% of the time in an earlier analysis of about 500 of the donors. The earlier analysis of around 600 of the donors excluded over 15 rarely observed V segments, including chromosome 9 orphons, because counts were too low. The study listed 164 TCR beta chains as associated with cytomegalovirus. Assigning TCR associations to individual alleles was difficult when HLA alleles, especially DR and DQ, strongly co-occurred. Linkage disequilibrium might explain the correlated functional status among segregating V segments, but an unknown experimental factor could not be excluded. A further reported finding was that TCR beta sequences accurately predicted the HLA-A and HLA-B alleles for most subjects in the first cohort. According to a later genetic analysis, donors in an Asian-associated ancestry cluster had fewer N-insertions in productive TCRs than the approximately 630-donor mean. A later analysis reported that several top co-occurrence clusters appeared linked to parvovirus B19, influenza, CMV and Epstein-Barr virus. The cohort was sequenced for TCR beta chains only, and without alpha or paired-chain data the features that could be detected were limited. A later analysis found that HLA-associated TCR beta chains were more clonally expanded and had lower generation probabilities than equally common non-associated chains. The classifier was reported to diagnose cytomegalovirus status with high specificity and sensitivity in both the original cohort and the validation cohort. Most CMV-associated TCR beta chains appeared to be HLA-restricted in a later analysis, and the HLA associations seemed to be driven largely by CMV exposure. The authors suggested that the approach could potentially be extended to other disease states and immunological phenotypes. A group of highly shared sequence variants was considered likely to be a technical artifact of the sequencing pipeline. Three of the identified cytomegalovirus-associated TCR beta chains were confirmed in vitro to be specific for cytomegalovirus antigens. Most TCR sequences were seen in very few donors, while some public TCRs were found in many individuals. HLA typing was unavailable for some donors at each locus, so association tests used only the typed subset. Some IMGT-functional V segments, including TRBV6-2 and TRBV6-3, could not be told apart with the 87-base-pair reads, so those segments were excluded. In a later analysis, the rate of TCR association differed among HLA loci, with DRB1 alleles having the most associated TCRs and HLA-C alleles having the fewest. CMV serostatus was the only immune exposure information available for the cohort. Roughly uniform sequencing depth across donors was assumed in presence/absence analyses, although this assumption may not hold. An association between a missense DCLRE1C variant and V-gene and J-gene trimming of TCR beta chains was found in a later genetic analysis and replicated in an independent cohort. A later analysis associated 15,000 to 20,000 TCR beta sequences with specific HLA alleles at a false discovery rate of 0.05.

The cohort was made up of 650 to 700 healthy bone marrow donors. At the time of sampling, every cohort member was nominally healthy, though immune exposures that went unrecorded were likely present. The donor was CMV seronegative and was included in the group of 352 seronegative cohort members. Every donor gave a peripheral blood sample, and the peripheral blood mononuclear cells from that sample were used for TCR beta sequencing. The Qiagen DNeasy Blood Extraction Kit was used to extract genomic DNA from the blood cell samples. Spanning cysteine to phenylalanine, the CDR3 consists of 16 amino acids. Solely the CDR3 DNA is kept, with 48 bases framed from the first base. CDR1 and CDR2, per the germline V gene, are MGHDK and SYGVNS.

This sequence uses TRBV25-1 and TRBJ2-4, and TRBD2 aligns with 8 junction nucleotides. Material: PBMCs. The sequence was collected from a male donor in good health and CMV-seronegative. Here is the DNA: TGTGCCAGCAGCAGTAGCGGGGAGACTTCCAAAAACAGTCAGTACTTC. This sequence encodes CASSSSGETSKNSQYF. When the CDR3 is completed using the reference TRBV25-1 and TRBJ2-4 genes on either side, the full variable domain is EADIYQTPRYLVIGTGKKITLECSQTMGHDKMYWYQQDPGMELHLIHYSYGVNSTEKGDLSSESTVSRIRTEHFPLTLESARPSHTSQYLCASSSSGETSKNSQYFGAGTRLSVL.